Listed below are T cell receptor beta chains from one sample, sequenced in a study of cytomegalovirus exposure and HLA in healthy donors. Using immunoSEQ multiplex PCR, the repertoire was profiled, and TCRdb retains in-frame clones only, with some absent. The sample has approximately 170,000 clones; around 81% are singletons. The sequenced sample consisted of PBMCs. These receptors came from a man under 40 in good health and CMV-seropositive. Both conserved end residues are part of each CDR3. A D gene is named only where the DNA matches it firmly. The size entry is marked missing in some rows and otherwise reads once, few, many or a size class.

J gene,clone size,V gene,D gene,CDR3 length,CDR3 DNA,CDR3 protein
TRBJ1-1,-,TRBV27,-,13,TGTGCCAGCAGCGCGGAGGGGAGCACTGAAGCTTTCTTT,CASSAEGSTEAFF
TRBJ2-7,-,TRBV21-1,-,13,TGTGCCAGCAGCCACAGGGGGACAGACGAGCAGTACTTC,CASSHRGTDEQYF
TRBJ2-7,-,TRBV4-3,TRBD2,16,TGCGCCAGCAGCCCATCCTTAGCGGGGACTACCTACGAGCAGTACTTC,CASSPSLAGTTYEQYF
TRBJ2-1,-,TRBV2,-,15,TGTGCCAGCAGACAACAGGGTTTAAGGCTGAGTGAGCAGTTCTTC,CASRQQGLRLSEQFF
TRBJ1-5,-,TRBV15,TRBD1,15,TGTGCCACCAGCGGACAGGCCGAGAGCAATCAGCCCCAGCATTTT,CATSGQAESNQPQHF
TRBJ2-3,once,TRBV7-9,TRBD1,15,TGTGCCAGCAGCTGGCCGCAGGGGGGCACAGATACGCAGTATTTT,CASSWPQGGTDTQYF
TRBJ2-3,-,TRBV29-1,-,13,TGCAGCGTCGACAGTTCTAGCACAGATACGCAGTATTTT,CSVDSSSTDTQYF
TRBJ1-1,-,TRBV5-5,-,13,TGTGCCAGCAGCTTGGGAGAGGCCACTGAAGCTTTCTTT,CASSLGEATEAFF
TRBJ2-1,-,TRBV7-9,TRBD1,17,TGTGCCAGCAGCTTTTTACCGGGACAGGGGGAAGGCAATGAGCAGTTCTTC,CASSFLPGQGEGNEQFF
TRBJ1-5,-,TRBV18,TRBD1,15,TGTGCCAGCTCACCAGGGCAGGGGGCTTACCAGCCCCAGCATTTT,CASSPGQGAYQPQHF
TRBJ2-5,-,TRBV28,-,14,TGTGCCAGCAGTTTACGACAGATCCAAGAGACCCAGTACTTC,CASSLRQIQETQYF
TRBJ1-2,-,TRBV9,TRBD1,17,TGTGCCAGCAGACCTGGGACAGGGGTCTTCGAGAACTATGGCTACACCTTC,CASRPGTGVFENYGYTF
TRBJ1-2,-,TRBV4-3,TRBD1,16,TGCGCCAGCAGCCAAGATTCGCAGGGGGCATACTATGGCTACACCTTC,CASSQDSQGAYYGYTF
TRBJ2-3,-,TRBV7-2,-,11,TGTGCCAGGGAGGAGAAAGATACGCAGTATTTT,CAREEKDTQYF
TRBJ1-5,-,TRBV30,TRBD1,13,TGTGCCTGGGGGGACAGGGACGATCAGCCCCAGCATTTT,CAWGDRDDQPQHF
TRBJ2-6,-,TRBV6-6,-,16,TGTGCCAGCAGTTACTCGATCGGCTCTGGGGCCAACGTCCTGACTTTC,CASSYSIGSGANVLTF
TRBJ1-3,once,TRBV2,TRBD1,16,TGTGCCAGCAGTGACCCGGACAGGGGAGCTGGAAACACCATATATTTT,CASSDPDRGAGNTIYF
TRBJ2-1,-,TRBV7-7,TRBD2,16,TGTGCTAGCAGCTCGACTAGGAGCGGGGACTACAATGAGCAGTTCTTC,CASSSTRSGDYNEQFF
TRBJ2-3,-,TRBV4-1,-,12,TGCGCCAGCAGCCAAGCAGGAGATACGCAGTATTTT,CASSQAGDTQYF
TRBJ2-1,-,TRBV6-4,TRBD2,15,TGTGCCAGCAGTTACTTAGCGGGGGGGACGAATGAGCAGTTCTTC,CASSYLAGGTNEQFF
TRBJ2-1,-,TRBV7-9,TRBD2,17,TGTGCCAGCAGCCACGGACTAGCGGGGCACTCCTACAATGAGCAGTTCTTC,CASSHGLAGHSYNEQFF
TRBJ2-7,once,TRBV6-6,TRBD1,16,TGTGCCAGCAGTTCCCGGTACGACAGGGGGGGTAGCGAGCAGTACTTC,CASSSRYDRGGSEQYF
TRBJ2-1,-,TRBV25-1,TRBD2,16,TGTGCCAGCAGTGAACCCCGGGGGGGCGGTTACAATGAGCAGTTCTTC,CASSEPRGGGYNEQFF
TRBJ2-1,-,TRBV7-2,-,12,TGTGCCAGCAGTTCAGGGGTCTATGAGCAGTTCTTC,CASSSGVYEQFF
TRBJ2-5,-,TRBV30,TRBD2,16,TGTGCCTGGAGTAGGGGACTAGCAGAGCCCCAAGAGACCCAGTACTTC,CAWSRGLAEPQETQYF
TRBJ2-5,-,TRBV7-2,TRBD2,14,TGTGCCAGCAGCTTGGGCGGGGGGCTAGAGACCCAGTACTTC,CASSLGGGLETQYF
TRBJ1-5,-,TRBV4-1,-,14,TGCGCCAGCAGCCAAGAGGGGGGGGCTCAGCCCCAGCATTTT,CASSQEGGAQPQHF
TRBJ2-7,-,TRBV7-2,-,14,TGTGCCAGCAGCTTAGCGCGAGGAACCTACGAGCAGTACTTC,CASSLARGTYEQYF
TRBJ1-2,-,TRBV5-1,TRBD1,15,TGCGCCAGCAGCTTGACAGGGGGCCCAAACTATGGCTACACCTTC,CASSLTGGPNYGYTF
TRBJ2-7,-,TRBV6-5,TRBD1,14,TGTGCCAGCAGCCCCGGGACAGGTCTTTACGAGCAGTACTTC,CASSPGTGLYEQYF
TRBJ2-7,-,TRBV7-9,-,14,TGTGCCAGCAGCCCCCCAGGGTTGGTATCCGAGCAGTACTTC,CASSPPGLVSEQYF
TRBJ1-1,-,TRBV7-9,TRBD1,13,TGTGCCAGCATGGGACAGCCTAACACTGAAGCTTTCTTT,CASMGQPNTEAFF
TRBJ2-7,-,TRBV7-3,-,13,TGTGCCAGCAGCTTAACAGGGGGCTACGAGCAGTACTTC,CASSLTGGYEQYF
TRBJ1-6,-,TRBV29-1,-,13,TGCAGCGCAATCCTAGGGAGGGAGTCACCCCTCCACTTT,CSAILGRESPLHF
TRBJ1-2,once,TRBV27,TRBD1,14,TGTGCCAGCAGTTGGGACAGGGGGCGAGGAGGCTACACCTTC,CASSWDRGRGGYTF
TRBJ2-7,-,TRBV27,-,15,TGTGCCAGCAGTTCCCGGGCGGGGGCTTCCTACGAGCAGTACTTC,CASSSRAGASYEQYF
TRBJ2-2,-,TRBV9,TRBD1,20,TGTGCCAGCAGCCAAGCATCCCGGGACAGATTTAAGTGGGACACCGGGGAGCTGTTTTTT,CASSQASRDRFKWDTGELFF
TRBJ2-4,-,TRBV4-1,TRBD1,17,TGCGCCAGCAGCCTTATAGGACAGGGAAGAACCAAAAACATTCAGTACTTC,CASSLIGQGRTKNIQYF
TRBJ1-2,-,TRBV5-1,-,12,TGCGCCAGCAGCTTGGCCGGGGATGGCTACACCTTC,CASSLAGDGYTF
TRBJ1-4,-,TRBV5-1,-,14,TGCGCCAGCAGCGCGGGGGCCCCGGCTGAAAAACTGTTTTTT,CASSAGAPAEKLFF
TRBJ2-5,-,TRBV7-2,TRBD1,14,TGTGCCAGCAGCTTAGGAATGACAGGGGAGACCCAGTACTTC,CASSLGMTGETQYF
TRBJ1-5,-,TRBV7-3,-,14,TGTGCCAGCAGCTTAAAAGGGGCCGGTCAGCCCCAGCATTTT,CASSLKGAGQPQHF
TRBJ1-2,-,TRBV5-8,-,11,TGTGCCAGCAGCGAATACGGGGGCTACACCTTC,CASSEYGGYTF
TRBJ2-7,-,TRBV28,TRBD1,14,TGTGCCAGCAGTTCGGACAGGGGGCGTTACGAGCAGTACTTC,CASSSDRGRYEQYF
TRBJ2-7,few,TRBV4-1,-,14,TGCGCCAGCAGCCAAAGGGGACAATCCTACGAGCAGTACTTC,CASSQRGQSYEQYF
TRBJ2-2,-,TRBV5-6,-,14,TGTGCCAGCAGCTTGATACTTCACACCGGGGAGCTGTTTTTT,CASSLILHTGELFF
TRBJ2-7,few,TRBV6-5,TRBD1,13,TGTGCCAGCAGGGTACAGGGGGCCTACGAGCAGTACTTC,CASRVQGAYEQYF
TRBJ1-1,-,TRBV9,-,14,TGTGCCAGCAGCGGACGGGAAGTTAACACTGAAGCTTTCTTT,CASSGREVNTEAFF
TRBJ2-1,-,TRBV23-1,TRBD2,14,TGCGCCAGCAGTCCACCATACGGGACTAGGTTTGAGTTCTTC,CASSPPYGTRFEFF
TRBJ2-2,-,TRBV5-4,TRBD1,16,TGTGCCAGCAGCATTGACAGGGGGCTGGGCACCGGGGAGCTGTTTTTT,CASSIDRGLGTGELFF
TRBJ1-4,-,TRBV4-1,-,15,TGCGCCAGCAGCCAAGATAGCAGCGTTGGGGAAAAACTGTTTTTT,CASSQDSSVGEKLFF
TRBJ2-1,-,TRBV29-1,-,15,TGCAGCGTTGAAGAGCGGTCGACCTGGTACAATGAGCAGTTCTTC,CSVEERSTWYNEQFF
TRBJ1-1,-,TRBV4-1,-,15,TGCGCCAGCAGCCAAGAGGCCAGGGAGGGAACTGAAGCTTTCTTT,CASSQEAREGTEAFF
TRBJ2-3,-,TRBV27,-,16,TGTGCCAGCAGTTTATCTACAGGGCCTAGCACAGATACGCAGTATTTT,CASSLSTGPSTDTQYF
TRBJ2-7,once,TRBV4-1,-,13,TGCGCCAGCAGCCAAGAACAGACCTACGAGCAGTACTTC,CASSQEQTYEQYF
TRBJ2-1,-,TRBV7-3,-,14,TGTGCCAGCAGCGAGACTAACCCTTTTGGAGAGCAGTTCTTC,CASSETNPFGEQFF
TRBJ1-1,-,TRBV4-1,-,12,TGCGCCAGCAGCCAAGTGGGCCATGAAGCTTTCTTT,CASSQVGHEAFF
TRBJ2-1,-,TRBV7-2,TRBD2,15,TGTGCCAGCAGCTCCAGCGGGGGGCCCTACAATGAGCAGTTCTTC,CASSSSGGPYNEQFF
TRBJ1-3,-,TRBV5-4,TRBD1,20,TGTGCCAGCAGCTCCCTCGGACAGGGGGCGTTTGGGGGCTCTGGAAACACCATATATTTT,CASSSLGQGAFGGSGNTIYF
TRBJ1-2,-,TRBV27,TRBD1,20,TGTGCCAGCAGTTCCATCGAATGGGGCCGGGACAGCCCATCTAACTATGGCTACACCTTC,CASSSIEWGRDSPSNYGYTF